This T cell receptor beta chain was obtained from a study of read filtering for tumor transcriptome and immune sequencing. Across the study: IR-seq gave about 4.05 to 11 million TCR reads per sample; RNA-seq gave 85 to 1273. Regarding the study as a whole: Correlation between methods rose after single-read clonotypes were removed.

This clonotype was counted many times. As yet, its antigen is unknown. From roughly 400 ng of RNA, a library with molecular barcoded alpha/delta and beta/gamma adaptors was made. TCRdb analysed the reads with MiXCR anew, one entry per CDR3 protein. The sample lists over 90,000 distinct CDR3 sequences, 20% to 25% occurring once. The CDR3 spans 17 residues. V lost 6 bases, J lost 1 base, and 20 bases lay in between. In germline, CDR1 is MDHEN, CDR2 SYDVKM. Sampling of bone marrow took place during active disease in every patient. This receptor was taken from a donor at least 40 years old with multiple myeloma. V usage is TRBV28 and J usage is TRBJ2-3; D possibly uses TRBD1 or TRBD2 (5 bases each). The sample was a population of CD138-negative cells sorted from bone marrow. The CDR3 DNA is TGTGCCAGCAGACCCTCGCCCGGGACGGAAGGCACAGATACGCAGTATTTT. Translation: CASRPSPGTEGTDTQYF.